Listed below are T cell receptor beta chains from one sample, sequenced in a study of cytotoxic CD8 clonotypes in ibrutinib-treated CLL. Assay used: immunoSEQ multiplex PCR; TCRdb lists only in-frame clones, some missing. This table has about 50,000 clones, 54% appearing once. The sample in question was PBMCs, obtained at disease progression, from a patient treated with ibrutinib. The origin of the receptors is a human donor with chronic lymphocytic leukemia. CDR3s include the opening cysteine and the closing phenylalanine or tryptophan.

V gene	J gene	CDR3 protein
TRBV21-1	TRBJ2-7	CASGNRGPYEQYF
TRBV29-1	TRBJ1-2	CSVRGTASYTF
TRBV14	TRBJ1-2	CASSQVATGAGYGYTF
TRBV7-3	TRBJ2-3	CASSLGGRGTDTQYF
TRBV4-3	TRBJ2-1	CASSQEVKAGGPGEQFF
TRBV9	TRBJ1-3	CASSVGIGATGNTIYF
TRBV27	TRBJ2-1	CASSFAGGSYNEQFF
TRBV28	TRBJ2-5	CASNLGGFETQYF
TRBV19	TRBJ2-1	CASTTSGTGVHEQFF
TRBV6-5	TRBJ2-7	CASSYSRDSYEQYF
TRBV29-1	TRBJ1-3	CSAVGDSGNTIYF
TRBV27	TRBJ2-3	CASSSPREGGTDTQYF
TRBV7-2	TRBJ2-5	CASSLYPAQYF
TRBV30	TRBJ2-7	CAWTRPGQGYEQYF
TRBV6-5	TRBJ2-5	CASSYSLETQYF
TRBV6-5	TRBJ2-3	CASSYNGGVDTQYF
TRBV4-2	TRBJ2-7	CASSQELAQGAYEQYF
TRBV15	TRBJ2-5	CATSTGTTWAETQYF
TRBV5-1	TRBJ2-5	CASSPSPEQETQYF
TRBV5-5	TRBJ2-7	CASSPRAGGSYEQYF
TRBV28	TRBJ1-1	CASIDRDTEAFF
TRBV9	TRBJ1-3	CASSVVVHAPFSGNTIYF
TRBV18	TRBJ2-1	CASSPWTADNEQFF
TRBV4-2	TRBJ2-5	CASSQDPNREWGETQYF
TRBV5-8	TRBJ2-7	CASSLYPGNSYEQYF
TRBV28	TRBJ1-5	CASTPGGSNQPQHF
TRBV30	TRBJ1-2	CAWKAGAGGYTF
TRBV7-9	TRBJ2-1	CASSLVSGEQFF
TRBV4-3	TRBJ2-5	CASSQDRRLAEQETQYF